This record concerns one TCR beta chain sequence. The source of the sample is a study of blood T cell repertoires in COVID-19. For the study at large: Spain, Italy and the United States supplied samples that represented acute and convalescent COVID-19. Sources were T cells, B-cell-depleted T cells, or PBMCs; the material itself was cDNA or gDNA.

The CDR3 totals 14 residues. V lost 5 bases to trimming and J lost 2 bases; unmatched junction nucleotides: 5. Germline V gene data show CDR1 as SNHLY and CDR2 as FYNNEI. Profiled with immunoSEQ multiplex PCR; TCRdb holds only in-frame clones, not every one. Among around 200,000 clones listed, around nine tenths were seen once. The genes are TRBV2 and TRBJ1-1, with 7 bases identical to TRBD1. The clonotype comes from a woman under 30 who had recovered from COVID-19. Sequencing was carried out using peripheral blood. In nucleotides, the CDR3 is TGTGCCAGCAGTCTACGGGACAGAAACACTGAAGCTTTCTTT. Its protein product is CASSLRDRNTEAFF.